The 10 T cell receptor beta chains given below trace back to one sample, sequenced in a study of OX40 agonist ivuxolimab in advanced cancers. Receptors were amplified or captured by the immunoSEQ multiplex PCR assay. As stored in TCRdb, this immuneACCESS dataset retains in-frame rearrangements with V and J assigned. A fraction of the clones does not appear; measured against another copy, unresolved V genes explain less than half of the discrepancy, and the remainder lacks a known reason. Recorded for this sample are about 77,000 clones; about 90% of them occurred a single time. Together, the top ten hold approximately 2.4% of the sample. The sample was CD4+ or CD8+ T cells sorted from blood, taken in a trial of the OX40 agonist ivuxolimab. These receptors came from an adult with an advanced solid tumor such as melanoma, head and neck, liver or kidney cancer.

This sequence joins TRBV4-1 and TRBJ1-6; D is perhaps TRBD1 (5 bases). CDR1 is MGHRA and CDR2 is YSYEKL in the germline V gene. Trimming removed 4 bases from V and 8 bases from J, with 9 bases in between. The CDR3 loop spans 13 amino acids. The CDR3 here is CASSPGGDSPLHF. CDR3 nucleotides: TGCGCCAGCAGCCCGGGGGGAGATTCACCCCTCCACTTT.

The V gene is TRBV28, the J gene TRBJ1-2; D remains ambiguous. The CDR3 is 12 residues long. V dropped 2 bases and J dropped 8 bases, with 9 bases sitting between them. In germline, CDR1 is MDHEN, CDR2 SYDVKM. The CDR3 DNA follows: TGTGCCAGCAGTTTAGTCCAAGGGGGCTACACCTTC. Translated: CASSLVQGGYTF.

This clone appeared a single time. V and J are TRBV6-6 and TRBJ1-1; D remains ambiguous. Germline V gives CDR1 MNHNY, CDR2 SVGAGI (reference sequence). V gave up 6 bases and J gave up 6 bases, with 14 bases separating them. CDR3 length: 13 residues. The CDR3 DNA follows: TGTGCCAGCAGGGGTCTACCAGGCGCTGAAGCTTTCTTT. Translating it yields CASRGLPGAEAFF.

V usage is TRBV7-2 and J usage is TRBJ1-4; D perhaps matches TRBD1 (6 bases). This CDR3 is 15 amino acids long. V was clipped by 4 bases and J by 1 base, with 10 bases between them. The germline V gene encodes CDR1 SGHTA and CDR2 FQGNSA. The CDR3 DNA follows: TGTGCCAGCAGCTCCATACAGGGAACTAATGAAAAACTGTTTTTT. The encoded protein is CASSSIQGTNEKLFF.

The chain links TRBV27 to TRBJ1-2; 7 nucleotides agree with TRBD1. This CDR3 comprises 13 residues. Trimming cost V 4 bases and J 7 bases; bases outside gene matches: 6. The germline CDR1 and CDR2 sequences are MNHEY and SMNVEV (reference sequence). CDR3 protein: CASSSQGMGGYTF. The CDR3 coding sequence is TGTGCCAGCAGTTCACAGGGGATGGGTGGCTACACCTTC.

For the CDR3, the DNA is TGTGCTAGTGGTTTGCCCGTATTGAGCCGTAACTGGGGAAACACCATATATTTT. This codes for CASGLPVLSRNWGNTIYF. V gene TRBV12-5 combines with J gene TRBJ1-3, with unresolved D. This CDR3 is built from 18 residues. The germline CDR1 and CDR2 sequences are LGHNT and FRNRAP. Trimming stripped 2 bases from V and 4 bases from J, with 21 bases between.

The chain uses TRBV27 and TRBJ2-5; no clear D gene. The CDR3 spans 13 residues. Germline values: CDR1 MNHEY, CDR2 SMNVEV (reference sequence). V lost 3 bases to trimming and J lost 2 bases, with 7 bases between them. The CDR3 is CASSFRLQETQYF. In nucleotides, the CDR3 is TGTGCCAGCAGTTTCCGGTTACAAGAGACCCAGTACTTC.

The rearrangement links TRBV10-3 to TRBJ2-1, with 12 nucleotides matching TRBD2. V shed 5 bases and J 9 bases; nucleotides not matched to a gene: 11. There are 16 residues in the CDR3. CDR1 and CDR2 (germline): ENHRY, SYGVKD. The CDR3 DNA reads TGTGCCATCAGTAAAGGACTAGCGGGGAGTCTTGGTGAGCAGTTCTTC. Amino acids: CAISKGLAGSLGEQFF.

This clone appeared a single time. V and J are TRBV5-1 and TRBJ2-7; D might be TRBD1 or TRBD2, each matching 6 bases. The germline gives CDR1 SGHRS, CDR2 YFSETQ. The CDR3 is 16 residues long. With 4 bases removed from V and 7 bases from J, the gap between germline ends came to 24 bases. CDR3: CASSRSGTRGLAEQYF. CDR3 DNA: TGCGCCAGCAGCCGCTCCGGGACACGGGGACTTGCGGAGCAGTACTTC.

The rearrangement uses TRBV7-2 and TRBJ2-2; 10 bases are shared with TRBD2. The CDR3 is made up of 20 amino acids. Germline lookup yields CDR1 SGHTA and CDR2 FQGNSA. V lost 0 bases and J lost 5; bases outside the gene matches: 15. In nucleotides, the CDR3 is TGTGCCAGCAGCTTAGCGGTAGGGCAGCGGGGGGGCCGCGGAACCGGGGAGCTGTTTTTT. As protein: CASSLAVGQRGGRGTGELFF. The full variable domain, rest sourced from reference TRBV7-2 and TRBJ2-2, is GAGVSQSPSNKVTEKGKDVELRCDPISGHTALYWYRQSLGQGLEFLIYFQGNSAPDKSGLPSDRFSAERTGGSVSTLTIQRTQQEDSAVYLCASSLAVGQRGGRGTGELFFGEGSRLTVL.